This TCR beta chain was recovered during a study of cytomegalovirus exposure and HLA in healthy donors (dated by TCRdb to 2015 to 2018). Regarding the research as a whole: An earlier analysis of roughly 500 of the donors reported approximately 300 Gb of sequence data and roughly 100 million unique TCR beta sequences from about 179 million T cells. An early release that covered some 630 HLA-typed donors contained about 290 gigabases of sequencing data and tens of millions of unique TCR sequences. The genetic ancestry cluster associated with self-reported Caucasian donors included 70% to 85% of the roughly 410 genotyped donors. The aim of the study was to test whether cataloging public T cell receptors could identify signatures of past pathogen exposure. The study profiled the T cell repertoires of 500 to 800 subjects by immunosequencing and related them to cytomegalovirus serostatus. Along with the approximately 700-subject first cohort, a separate validation cohort of 120 different subjects was used. High-throughput TCR immunosequencing, statistical association of individual TCRs with disease status, and machine learning were combined to predict cytomegalovirus infection status. A later analysis re-examined previously published TCR beta repertoires from hundreds of donors and added high-resolution HLA genotyping to investigate patterns of TCR occurrence. In the later analysis, no new phenotypic data were used to find candidate immune exposures; instead, reliance was placed on TCR beta sequences and their occurrence across donors. An earlier analysis of 587 of the donors applied high-throughput TCR beta sequencing to assess whether each TCR beta V gene segment acted as functional or pseudogenic. Donor age, sex, ethnicity and CMV serostatus were compiled alongside the repertoire data. A later genetic analysis used genome-wide SNP genotypes for 398 of the 666 donors, treating that subset as a discovery cohort. All discovery cohort repertoires had been generated on a single sequencing platform. Class I and class II HLA loci were covered by the typing at four-digit resolution. The number of typed donors differed by locus: about 629-630 for A, B, C, DRB1 and DQB1; about 520 for DQA1; about 600 for DPA1; and around 470 for DPB1. Roughly 5 DR-DQ haplotypes were treated as single units for association and clustering because of strong linkage in the cohort. Among several hundred genotyped donors of the cohort, an average of about 220,000 unique TCR beta nucleotide sequences was sequenced per donor, of which about 19% were non-productive.

A word on this clone: Its binding antigen is unknown. Base qualities are not at hand, and no much larger clone is one base apart.

Library method: the immunoSEQ multiplex PCR assay. A mixture of 60 forward primers for TCR Vbeta segments and 13 reverse primers for TCR Jbeta segments was used in the multiplex PCR. Amplification of the CDR3 region of rearranged TCR beta genes was performed with a multiplex PCR assay on genomic DNA. On the Illumina HiSeq System, the amplified TCR beta libraries were sequenced as 87-base-pair reads. The study's processing was this. In a later analysis, 77 million or so unique TCR beta chains were counted across the 500 to 850 repertoires, and around 10 million of these chains were shared by at least two donors. Raw reads were error-corrected and collapsed into unique sequences with a nearest-neighbor algorithm that merged closely related sequences to remove PCR and sequencing errors. V, D and J gene segments were assigned by aligning CDR3 sequences to IMGT reference sequences. For a sequence to be retained, a match of at least six nucleotides was required to both a V gene segment and a J gene segment. A rearrangement was called productive if the CDR3 had no stop codons and remained in frame with V and J, and every other rearrangement was called non-productive. Following IMGT convention, CDR3 was defined as the stretch from the second conserved V-encoded cysteine up to the conserved J-encoded phenylalanine. The earlier analysis of 450 to 750 of the donors excluded any sequence lacking an unambiguous match to a single V gene segment. An earlier analysis of 587 of the donors classified V segments as functional when productive rearrangements were above 56.7% and as segregating when the standard deviation between donors was above 5%. A statistical classification framework was developed to diagnose cytomegalovirus status using the catalog of TCR beta chain sequences. A later analysis assigned V and J genes by comparing TCR nucleotide sequences with IMGT/GENE-DB human TR gene sequences. The TCRdist pipeline was used in a later analysis to assign CDR3 sequences and most-parsimonious VDJ recombination scenarios. In a later analysis, each TCR beta chain was defined by its CDR3 amino acid sequence together with its V-gene family, and reads lacking a unique V-gene family were excluded. A later analysis removed 550 to 650 highly shared, low-generation-probability nucleotide sequences to deal with suspected cross-contamination and a sequencing artifact. A later analysis calculated a clonal expansion index for each public chain from normalized within-repertoire ranks of inferred template counts. In a later analysis, generation probabilities were computed with a VDJ recombination model fitted to out-of-frame rearrangements, and the resulting probabilities were checked against IGoR. A later analysis scored TCR-TCR, TCR-HLA and TCR-CMV co-occurrence with hypergeometric tests, applying a repertoire-size bias correction to TCR pairs. False discovery rates were estimated in a later analysis by permuting HLA or CMV assignments 20 times. A later analysis grouped co-occurring TCRs with DBSCAN, adding TCRdist sequence similarity when clustering within HLA-allele-positive subsets. Repertoires with fewer than 30,000 or more than 120,000 public chains, plus five repertoires with anomalous nucleotide sharing, were excluded from co-occurrence clustering. TCRdb mirrors the immuneACCESS table, restricted to in-frame sequences. Some clones are absent from its copies; in checked studies, under half trace to an unresolved V gene, and the reason for the others is unknown. V and J calls and clone size are copied from that table; D and trimming were computed from the DNA. This sample is represented by 100,000 to 150,000 clones; 82% of them were singletons. Together, the top ten hold approximately 2.8% of the sample.

The cohort comprised around 690 healthy bone marrow donors. At the time of sampling, every cohort member was nominally healthy, though immune exposures that went unrecorded were likely present. The donor tested CMV seronegative and was one of the 352 seronegative cohort members. A peripheral blood sample was collected from each donor, and TCR beta sequencing was performed on peripheral blood mononuclear cells. Genomic DNA extraction from the blood cell samples was performed with the Qiagen DNeasy Blood Extraction Kit. From the cysteine up to the phenylalanine, the CDR3 has a length of 14 residues. CDR3 DNA is the only sequence kept; it has 42 bases, read in frame from the first base. V lost 2 bases and J lost 0 bases; the stretch between them is 6 bases long. Via the germline V gene, CDR1 is MNHEY and CDR2 SVGAGI. General findings and caveats noted by the study authors: A later analysis associated 17,000 or so TCR beta sequences with specific HLA alleles at a false discovery rate of 0.05. This cohort had only TCR beta chains sequenced, and the lack of alpha or paired-chain data limited which features could be detected. A further reported finding was that TCR beta sequences accurately predicted the HLA-A and HLA-B alleles for most subjects in the first cohort. Because some donors lacked HLA typing at each locus, the association tests relied only on the typed subset. In a later analysis, several top co-occurrence clusters were reported to appear linked to parvovirus B19, influenza, CMV and Epstein-Barr virus. Because the 87-base-pair reads could not distinguish some IMGT-functional V segments, including TRBV6-2 and TRBV6-3, those segments were excluded. According to a later analysis, most CMV-associated TCR beta chains appeared to be HLA-restricted, and the HLA associations seemed to be driven largely by CMV exposure. The only immune exposure information available for the cohort was CMV serostatus. The sequencing pipeline was judged likely to have produced a cluster of highly shared sequence variants as a technical artifact. Linkage disequilibrium might explain the correlated functional status among segregating V segments, but an unknown experimental factor could not be excluded. In an earlier analysis of under 600 of the donors, most TCR beta V segments were observed in productive rearrangements about 90% or about 30% of the time, broadly matching IMGT annotations. In both the original and validation cohorts, the classifier was reported to diagnose cytomegalovirus status with high specificity and sensitivity. In vitro tests confirmed that a few of the cytomegalovirus-associated TCR beta chains recognize cytomegalovirus antigens. V-gene and J-gene trimming of TCR beta chains was associated with a missense DCLRE1C variant in a later genetic analysis, and the association was replicated in an independent cohort. In a later analysis, TCR association rates were found to vary across HLA loci, with the most associated TCRs seen for DRB1 alleles and the fewest for HLA-C alleles. According to a later genetic analysis, donors in an Asian-associated ancestry cluster had fewer N-insertions in productive TCRs than the roughly 670-donor mean. It was suggested by the authors that the approach could potentially be generalized to other disease states and immunological phenotypes. Strong co-occurrence of HLA alleles, especially DR and DQ, made assigning TCR associations to individual alleles difficult. Because counts were too low, under 20 rarely observed V segments, including chromosome 9 orphons, were left out of the earlier analysis of 587 of the donors. Across donors, most TCR sequences were observed very rarely, whereas some public TCRs were present in many individuals. The study gave a list of under 200 TCR beta chains associated with cytomegalovirus. In a later analysis, HLA-associated TCR beta chains showed more clonal expansion and lower generation probabilities than non-associated chains that were equally common. Sequencing depth was assumed to be roughly uniform across donors in the presence/absence analyses, though that assumption may not hold.

The specimen sequenced was PBMCs. The V and J genes are TRBV6-5 and TRBJ2-3; the D gene lacks a confident call. The clonotype originates from a boy between 2 and 15 years old in good health and CMV-seronegative. This receptor has the CDR3 CASSYLPSTDTQYF. In nucleotide form, the sequence is TGTGCCAGCAGTTACCTCCCTAGCACAGATACGCAGTATTTT.